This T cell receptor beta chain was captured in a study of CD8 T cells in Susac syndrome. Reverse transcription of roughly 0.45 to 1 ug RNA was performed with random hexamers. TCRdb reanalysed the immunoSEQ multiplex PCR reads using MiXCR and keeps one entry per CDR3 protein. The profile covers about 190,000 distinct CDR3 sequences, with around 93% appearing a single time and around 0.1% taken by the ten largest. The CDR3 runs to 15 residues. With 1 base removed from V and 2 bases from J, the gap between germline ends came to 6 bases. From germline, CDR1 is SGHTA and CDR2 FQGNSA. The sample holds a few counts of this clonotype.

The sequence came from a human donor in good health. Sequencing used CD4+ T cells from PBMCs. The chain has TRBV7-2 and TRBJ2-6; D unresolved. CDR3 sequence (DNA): TGTGCCAGCAGCTTAGTAGGAGCTGGGGCCAACGTCCTGACTTTC. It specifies CASSLVGAGANVLTF.